This T cell receptor beta chain was retrieved from a study of Ad26.COV2.S vaccination and SARS-CoV-2 variants (dated by TCRdb to the early 2020s). Notes on the research overall: Vaccine-arm donors came from COV1001, a multicentre, randomized, double-blind, placebo-controlled phase I-IIa trial of Ad26.COV2.S in healthy adults. Dosing of Ad26.COV2.S was intramuscular, at either 5x10^10 or 1x10^11 viral particles, delivered as one shot or as two shots spaced 56 days apart. TCRbeta repertoire sequencing was used to assess the specificity and breadth of SARS-CoV-2-reactive T cell receptors after Ad26.COV2.S vaccination. A total of roughly 30 samples were included in the TCR-sequenced set, comprising around 19 Ad26.COV2.S vaccine recipients, 5 placebo recipients and 8 SARS-CoV-2 convalescent individuals. Trial participants were randomized into five groups of five, in which low-dose or high-dose Ad26.COV2.S was given once or twice, or placebo was given on both occasions. Investigators did not know the trial group allocation while performing experiments and assessing outcomes. What the research found in general, with its limitations: After vaccination, substantial breadth of spike-specific CD8+ and CD4+ T cell responses was reported. Higher spike-specific TCR breadth was observed in Ad26.COV2.S recipients than in placebo recipients (P = 0.0014). Comparable non-spike TCR breadth was observed between vaccine and placebo recipients, consistent with only spike being contained in the vaccine. The authors noted that total T cell responses may have been underestimated by the TCR breadth and depth analyses. The study was not powered for comparison of responses between vaccine doses or regimens.

Interpreted using the paper, the treatment or condition label stands for: over 15 received Ad26.COV2.S at low or high dose, single or two shots; several received placebo; per-sample allocation not given. For vaccine and placebo recipients, repertoires were sequenced using samples collected on day 63 after the first injection. Between 29 July and 7 August 2020, Cohort 1b enrolled 25 adults aged 18-55 years at one site in Boston, USA. As a vaccine, Ad26.COV2.S was a replication-incompetent adenovirus type 26 vector that expressed a prefusion-stabilized SARS-CoV-2 spike protein derived from the original Wuhan strain. The immunoSEQ Assay was the method used to sequence TCRbeta CDR3 regions. After extraction, genomic DNA underwent amplification by bias-controlled multiplex PCR, followed by high-throughput sequencing. In the authors' own workflow: To quantify the absolute abundance of each unique TCRbeta CDR3 region, sequences were collapsed and filtered. T cell fraction was estimated by normalization of TCRbeta template counts to usable DNA, with usable DNA being measured through amplification of reference genes present in all nucleated cells. Repertoire TCRs were annotated as SARS-CoV-2-specific by exact matching of V gene, CDR3 amino acid sequence and J gene to a known reactive TCR set. The reference SARS-CoV-2 TCR set was obtained from MIRA and was filtered for enrichment in COVID-19-positive ImmuneCODE repertoires, whereby public or cross-reactive TCRs were removed. Using the MIRA antigens, annotated TCRs were further analysed by specific ORF or by position within an ORF. Breadth was defined as annotated unique rearrangements over total unique productive rearrangements; depth was the summed frequency of those rearrangements. Two-sided Wilcoxon rank-sum tests were used to compare TCR breadth between groups. Entries here come from immuneACCESS through TCRdb and include only in-frame sequences with V and J called. Some clones fail to appear in such tables; in the studies checked, an unresolved V gene covers under half of the shortfall, and the cause of the remainder is unknown. V and J calls plus clone size are reproduced from that table; the DNA served to infer D and trimming. For this sample there are approximately 480,000 clones; roughly 85% appear just once. The ten top clones hold around 13% of the sample.

On this clone itself: Its binding antigen is unknown. Qualities for individual bases were not recorded, and no much larger clone is one base off.

The TCR comes from a person aged 18-60 years who received the Ad26.COV2.S COVID-19 vaccine or a placebo. The specimen comprised peripheral blood, sampled in a trial of Ad26.COV2.S vaccine versus placebo.

The nucleotides are TGTGCCAGTAGTAGGGACACTGCCCTTCATTCTTACTATGGCTACACCTTC. Its coded protein is CASSRDTALHSYYGYTF. The chain joins TRBV19 to TRBJ1-2; 6 matching bases give a weak D call of TRBD1. At the junction V is shortened by 4 bases and J by 3 bases, with 21 bases in between. Spanning cysteine to phenylalanine, the CDR3 consists of 17 amino acids. The CDR3 DNA has 51 bases and is translated from base 1. CDR1 LNHDA and CDR2 SQIVND are derived from the germline V gene (reference sequence).